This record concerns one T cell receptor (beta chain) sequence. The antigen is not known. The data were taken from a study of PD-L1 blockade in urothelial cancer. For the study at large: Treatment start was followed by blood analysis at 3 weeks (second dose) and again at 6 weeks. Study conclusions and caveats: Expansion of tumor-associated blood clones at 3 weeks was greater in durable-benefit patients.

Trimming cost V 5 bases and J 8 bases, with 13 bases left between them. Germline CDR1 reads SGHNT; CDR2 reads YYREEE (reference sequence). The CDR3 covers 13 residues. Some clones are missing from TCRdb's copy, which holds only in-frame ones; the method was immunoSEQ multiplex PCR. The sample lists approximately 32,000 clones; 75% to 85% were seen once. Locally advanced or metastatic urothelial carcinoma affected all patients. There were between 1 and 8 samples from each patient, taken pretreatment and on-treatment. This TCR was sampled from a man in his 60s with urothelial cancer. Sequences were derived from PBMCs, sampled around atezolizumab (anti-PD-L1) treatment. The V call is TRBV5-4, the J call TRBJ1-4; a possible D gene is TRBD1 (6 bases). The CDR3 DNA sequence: TGTGCCAGCAGGAACAGGGTAGAGGAAAAACTGTTTTTT. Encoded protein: CASRNRVEEKLFF.